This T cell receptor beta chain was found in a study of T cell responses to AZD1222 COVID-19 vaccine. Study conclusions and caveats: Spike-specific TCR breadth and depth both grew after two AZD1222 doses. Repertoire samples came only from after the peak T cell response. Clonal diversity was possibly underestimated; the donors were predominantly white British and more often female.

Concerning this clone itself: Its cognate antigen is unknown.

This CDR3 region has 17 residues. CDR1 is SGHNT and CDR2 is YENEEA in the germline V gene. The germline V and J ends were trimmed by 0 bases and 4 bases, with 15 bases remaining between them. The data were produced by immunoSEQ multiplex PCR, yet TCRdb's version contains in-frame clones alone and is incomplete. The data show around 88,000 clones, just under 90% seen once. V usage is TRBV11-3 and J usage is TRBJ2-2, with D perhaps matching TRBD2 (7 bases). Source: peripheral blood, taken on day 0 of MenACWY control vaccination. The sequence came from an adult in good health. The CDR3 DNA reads TGTGCCAGCAGCTTAGAACGGGGGGCGATGGGCACCGGGGAGCTGTTTTTT. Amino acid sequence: CASSLERGAMGTGELFF. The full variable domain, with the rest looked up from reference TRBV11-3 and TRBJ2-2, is EAGVVQSPRYKIIEKKQPVAFWCNPISGHNTLYWYLQNLGQGPELLIRYENEEAVDDSQLPKDRFSAERLKGVDSTLKIQPAELGDSAVYLCASSLERGAMGTGELFFGEGSRLTVL.